This T cell receptor (beta chain) was documented in a study of technical replicates of blood from several donors. This CDR3 contains 16 residues. Trimming cost V 4 bases and J 3 bases; bases outside gene matches: 8. Germline V gene lookup returns CDR1 SGHVS and CDR2 FQNEAQ. Profiling relied on immunoSEQ multiplex PCR, and the TCRdb table lists in-frame clones only, not all of them. The table records approximately 59,000 clones, 75% to 90% of them present only once. The sequence came from a human donor in good health. Some clones in this sample may be carry-over from other donors' samples. The gene calls are TRBV7-8 and TRBJ1-2; 10 bases align to TRBD1. Sequences were obtained from PBMCs. The CDR3 nucleotides read TGTGCCAGCAGCTATTGGGTTGGACAGGGGGACTATGGCTACACCTTC. The encoded protein is CASSYWVGQGDYGYTF.